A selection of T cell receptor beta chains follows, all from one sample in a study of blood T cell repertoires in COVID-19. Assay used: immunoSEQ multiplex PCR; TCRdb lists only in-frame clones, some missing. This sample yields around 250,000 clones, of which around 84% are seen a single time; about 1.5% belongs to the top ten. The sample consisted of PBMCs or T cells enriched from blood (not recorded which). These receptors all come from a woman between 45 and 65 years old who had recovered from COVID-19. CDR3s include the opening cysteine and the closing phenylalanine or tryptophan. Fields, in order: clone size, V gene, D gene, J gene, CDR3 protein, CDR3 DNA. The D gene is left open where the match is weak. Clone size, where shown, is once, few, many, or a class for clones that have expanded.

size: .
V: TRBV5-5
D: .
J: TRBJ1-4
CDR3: CASSLDGEKLFF
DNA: TGTGCCAGCAGCTTGGACGGTGAAAAACTGTTTTTT

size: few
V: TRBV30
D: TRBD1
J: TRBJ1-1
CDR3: CAWSVQGASEAFF
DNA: TGTGCCTGGAGTGTACAGGGGGCTTCTGAAGCTTTCTTT

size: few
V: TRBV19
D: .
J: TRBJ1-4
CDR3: CASSIDLENEKLFF
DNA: TGTGCCAGTAGTATAGATCTGGAGAATGAAAAACTGTTTTTT

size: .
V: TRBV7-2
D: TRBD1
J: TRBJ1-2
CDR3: CASSLVTGNYGYTF
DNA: TGTGCCAGCAGCTTAGTGACAGGGAACTATGGCTACACCTTC

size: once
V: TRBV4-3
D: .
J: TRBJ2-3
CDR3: CASSQTAAGLYF
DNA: TGCGCCAGCAGCCAAACGGCAGCGGGCTTGTATTTT

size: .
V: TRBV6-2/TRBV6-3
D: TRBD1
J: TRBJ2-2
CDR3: CASSDGQGSGELFF
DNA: TGTGCCAGCAGCGACGGACAGGGGTCCGGGGAGCTGTTTTTT

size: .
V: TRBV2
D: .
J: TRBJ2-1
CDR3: CASSEAGQRNNEQFF
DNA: TGTGCCAGCAGTGAAGCCGGACAGCGGAACAATGAGCAGTTCTTC

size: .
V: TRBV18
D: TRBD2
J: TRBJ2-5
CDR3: CASSARLAGNQETQYF
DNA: TGTGCCAGCTCAGCTAGACTAGCGGGTAACCAAGAGACCCAGTACTTC

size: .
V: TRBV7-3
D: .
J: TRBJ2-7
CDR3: CASSPGISYEQYF
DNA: TGTGCCAGCAGCCCCGGGATTTCCTACGAGCAGTACTTC

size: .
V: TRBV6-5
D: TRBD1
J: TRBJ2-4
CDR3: CASSSQPGQGANIQYF
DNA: TGTGCCAGCAGTTCACAGCCGGGACAGGGGGCGAACATTCAGTACTTC

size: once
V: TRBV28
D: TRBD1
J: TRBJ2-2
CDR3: CASSSPGQGRVTGELFF
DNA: TGTGCCAGCAGTTCTCCGGGACAGGGCCGAGTTACCGGGGAGCTGTTTTTT

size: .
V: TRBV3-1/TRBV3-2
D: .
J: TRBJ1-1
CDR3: CASTTRNTEAFF
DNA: TGTGCCAGCACCACCAGGAACACTGAAGCTTTCTTT

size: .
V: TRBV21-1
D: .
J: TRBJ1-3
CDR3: CASSKKRGEWPGNTIYF
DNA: TGTGCCAGCAGCAAAAAAAGGGGTGAGTGGCCTGGAAACACCATATATTTT

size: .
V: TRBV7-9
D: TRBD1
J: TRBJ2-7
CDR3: CASSLYRGGDEQYF
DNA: TGTGCCAGCAGCTTATACAGGGGCGGTGACGAGCAGTACTTC

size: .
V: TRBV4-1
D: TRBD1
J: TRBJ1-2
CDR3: CASSQPSGTEYGYTF
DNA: TGCGCCAGCAGCCAGCCTAGCGGGACAGAGTATGGCTACACCTTC

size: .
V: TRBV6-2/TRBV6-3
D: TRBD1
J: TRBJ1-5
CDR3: CASSYVGQEVYQPQHF
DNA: TGTGCCAGCAGTTACGTGGGACAGGAAGTTTATCAGCCCCAGCATTTT

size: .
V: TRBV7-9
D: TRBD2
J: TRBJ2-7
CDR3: CASSNLAGGLSYEQYF
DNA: TGTGCCAGCAGCAATCTAGCGGGAGGGCTCTCCTACGAGCAGTACTTC

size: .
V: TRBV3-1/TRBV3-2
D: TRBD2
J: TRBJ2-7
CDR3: CASSPAGAAYEQYF
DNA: TGTGCCAGCAGCCCAGCGGGGGCGGCCTACGAGCAGTACTTC

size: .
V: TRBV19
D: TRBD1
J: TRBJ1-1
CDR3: CASSIGGRGNSEAFF
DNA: TGTGCCAGTAGTATAGGGGGCAGGGGGAACTCTGAAGCTTTCTTT

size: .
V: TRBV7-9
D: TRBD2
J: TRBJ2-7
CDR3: CASSLFPTSGYEQYF
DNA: TGTGCCAGCAGCTTATTTCCGACTAGCGGCTACGAGCAGTACTTC

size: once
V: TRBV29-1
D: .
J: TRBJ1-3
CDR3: CSVDATGSSGNTIYF
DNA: TGCAGCGTTGACGCGACAGGCAGCTCTGGAAACACCATATATTTT

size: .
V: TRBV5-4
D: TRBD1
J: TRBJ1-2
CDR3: CASSPAGGQIAGYTF
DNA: TGTGCCAGCAGCCCTGCAGGGGGCCAAATTGCGGGCTACACCTTC

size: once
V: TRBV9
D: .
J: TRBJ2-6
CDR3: CASSATGQTTSGANVLTF
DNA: TGTGCCAGCAGCGCGACCGGACAGACGACCTCTGGGGCCAACGTCCTGACTTTC

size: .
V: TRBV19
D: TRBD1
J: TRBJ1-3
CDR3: CASSAPRTGDFTPNTIYF
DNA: TGTGCCAGTAGTGCTCCTAGGACAGGGGATTTTACCCCAAACACCATATATTTT

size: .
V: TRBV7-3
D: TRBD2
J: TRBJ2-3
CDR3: CASSDSGNTDTQYF
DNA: TGTGCCAGCTCGGATAGCGGGAACACAGATACGCAGTATTTT

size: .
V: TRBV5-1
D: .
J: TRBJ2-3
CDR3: CASTPPDSTDTQYF
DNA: TGCGCCAGCACCCCCCCGGACTCCACAGATACGCAGTATTTT

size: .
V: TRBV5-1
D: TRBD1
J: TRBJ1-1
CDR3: CASSSGTANTEAFF
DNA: TGCGCCAGCAGCTCCGGGACAGCAAACACTGAAGCTTTCTTT

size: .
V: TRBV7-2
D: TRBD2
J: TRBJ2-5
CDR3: CASRGGRAETQYF
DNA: TGTGCCAGCAGGGGCGGGAGGGCGGAGACCCAGTACTTC

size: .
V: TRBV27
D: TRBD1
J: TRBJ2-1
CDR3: CASSRDRAYNEQFF
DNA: TGTGCCAGCAGCCGGGACAGAGCCTACAATGAGCAGTTCTTC

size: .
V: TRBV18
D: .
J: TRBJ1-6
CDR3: CASSPGGASPLHF
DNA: TGTGCCAGCTCACCAGGGGGGGCTTCACCCCTCCACTTT

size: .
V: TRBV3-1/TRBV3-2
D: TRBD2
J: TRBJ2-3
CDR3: CASSQASSGGTDTQYF
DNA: TGTGCCAGCAGCCAAGCGTCTAGCGGGGGCACAGATACGCAGTATTTT

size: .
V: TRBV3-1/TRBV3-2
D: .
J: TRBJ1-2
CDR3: CASSAGGGGYGYTF
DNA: TGTGCCAGCAGCGCTGGCGGGGGGGGCTATGGCTACACCTTC

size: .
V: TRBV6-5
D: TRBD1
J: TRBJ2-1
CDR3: CASSRDSSYNEQFF
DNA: TGTGCCAGCAGCAGGGACAGTTCCTACAATGAGCAGTTCTTC